The T cell receptor (beta chain) under discussion was sequenced for a study of T cell responses to AZD1222 COVID-19 vaccine. Overall study context: Timing groups of about 4 and about 12 weeks for second doses were pooled. Findings of the study overall: No day 14 peak samples; only post-peak repertoires were characterized. Nearly half of spike-specific TCRs reportedly go after variant regions that carry no mutations. Among AZD1222 vaccinees, only six or seven were seropositive at baseline.

Clones were sequenced by immunoSEQ multiplex PCR, and TCRdb holds only the in-frame ones, with some missing. The sample comprises about 72,000 clones, 80% to 90% of which are singletons, and more than 20% rests with the top ten. Turning to this clone: Antigen specificity is unknown.

Germline V gives CDR1 SNHLY, CDR2 FYNNEI. CDR3 length: 12 amino acids. Trimming shortened V by 6 bases and J by 6 bases, and 11 bases separated the two germline ends. V gene TRBV2 combines with J gene TRBJ1-1; D gene uncertain. This specimen was peripheral blood, taken on day 0 of AZD1222 vaccination. The clonotype originates from an adult in good health. The DNA for the CDR3 is TGTGCCAGCAGACCTACAGCCCCTGAAGCTTTCTTT. Residues: CASRPTAPEAFF.